The present T cell receptor (beta chain) was sequenced within a study of blood T cell repertoires in COVID-19. Study in general: Sites across the United States, Italy and Spain contributed samples from acute and convalescent COVID-19. The analysed material was cDNA or gDNA that came from T cells, B-cell-depleted T cells, or PBMCs.

Data came from immunoSEQ multiplex PCR; TCRdb stores just in-frame clones and leaves some out. The sample lists around 250,000 clones, 86% occurring once. The CDR3 has 15 residues. The germline V gene encodes CDR1 SGHKS and CDR2 YYEKEE (reference sequence). Trimming stripped 2 bases from V and 6 bases from J, with 12 bases between. The specimen sequenced was peripheral blood. V gene TRBV5-5 combines with J gene TRBJ1-6, with D possibly TRBD1 on 5 matching bases. This TCR came from an elderly woman with COVID-19, enrolled during active disease. The CDR3 region has the DNA TGTGCCAGCAGCTTCGGTGGCGACAGTAATTCACCCCTCCACTTT. It is translated as CASSFGGDSNSPLHF.